A selection of T cell receptor beta chains follows, all from one sample in a study of shared clonotypes between healthy human individuals. Here immunoSEQ multiplex PCR was the method, and the copy in TCRdb shows in-frame clones only, minus some. Of millions of clones listed, more than 85% are singletons. The specimen was naive CD8+ T cells from PBMCs. The source of these receptors is a man younger than 35 in good health. Some clones in this sample may be carry-over from other donors' samples. Both conserved end residues are part of each CDR3. D genes are given only for firm matches. Clone size appears in some rows only: once, few, many, or a class for an expanded clone.

clone size | J gene | V gene | D gene | CDR3 DNA | CDR3 protein
. | TRBJ1-2 | TRBV7-8 | . | TGTGCCAGCAGCGGGAAACCGTTTCGGACGGATATTAACTATGGCTACACCTTC | CASSGKPFRTDINYGYTF
. | TRBJ2-3 | TRBV13 | . | TGTGCCAGCAGCTTAGGCCGGGCTACACCTGACACAGATACGCAGTATTTT | CASSLGRATPDTDTQYF
once | TRBJ2-5 | TRBV5-4 | . | TGTGCCAGCAGCTTGTCATTAGGGGGTTTCGGAGAGACCCAGTACTTC | CASSLSLGGFGETQYF
. | TRBJ2-5 | TRBV5-8 | TRBD1 | TGTGCCAGCAGCTTGGGAGGGGGCGGAGAGACCCAGTACTTC | CASSLGGGGETQYF
. | TRBJ2-1 | TRBV4-1 | TRBD2 | TGCGCCAGCAGCCAACGAGCGGGAGACTTCAATGAGCAGTTCTTC | CASSQRAGDFNEQFF
. | TRBJ2-7 | TRBV11-3 | . | TGTGCCAGCAGCTCAGTGGCGAGCCCCTACGAGCAGTACTTC | CASSSVASPYEQYF
. | TRBJ2-5 | TRBV11-2 | . | TGTGCCAGCAGCCCGGGTGAGGGTTGGGAAGAGACCCAGTACTTC | CASSPGEGWEETQYF
. | TRBJ2-1 | TRBV5-6 | . | TGTGCCAGCAGCTTGGCCCCAGCGGAGCAGTTCTTC | CASSLAPAEQFF
. | TRBJ2-3 | TRBV10-3 | TRBD2 | TGTGCCATCAGTAATTATGGGCAGCGGGGTTCAGATACGCAGTATTTT | CAISNYGQRGSDTQYF
. | TRBJ2-7 | TRBV19 | TRBD2 | TGTGCCAGTAGTATCAGCGCGGGAGGGCCCTCGTACGAGCAGTACTTC | CASSISAGGPSYEQYF
. | TRBJ2-7 | TRBV5-4 | TRBD2 | TGTGCCAGCATTACTGGGAGGGCCGGAGAGCAGTACTTC | CASITGRAGEQYF
. | TRBJ1-2 | TRBV29-1 | . | TGCAGCGTTGATTCGGTTCAACTAAACTATGGCTACACCTTC | CSVDSVQLNYGYTF
. | TRBJ2-1 | TRBV11-2 | . | TGTGCCAGCAGCCGAATCGGCTCCTACAATGAGCAGTTCTTC | CASSRIGSYNEQFF
. | TRBJ1-4 | TRBV2 | . | TGTGCCAGCAGTGACCGGCTCGGGGATGAAAAACTGTTTTTT | CASSDRLGDEKLFF
few | TRBJ2-7 | TRBV6-1 | . | TGTGCCAGCAGTGAACCCTCCTACGAGCAGTACTTC | CASSEPSYEQYF
. | TRBJ2-3 | TRBV9 | . | TGTGCCAGCAGCGTAGTCAACACAGATACGCAGTATTTT | CASSVVNTDTQYF
. | TRBJ2-7 | TRBV5-1 | TRBD2 | TGCGCCAGCAGCTTGGCGAATCTAGCGGGAGCCGAGCAGTACTTC | CASSLANLAGAEQYF
. | TRBJ1-5 | TRBV9 | . | TGTGCCAGCAGCCCTGACAGCTATCAGCCCCAGCATTTT | CASSPDSYQPQHF
. | TRBJ2-3 | TRBV2 | TRBD2 | TGTGCCAGCCGAGTCGGCGGACTAGCGGCTTACACAGATACGCAGTATTTT | CASRVGGLAAYTDTQYF
. | TRBJ2-7 | TRBV18 | . | TGTGCCAGCTCACCACGAATCCTGGACTACGAGCAGTACTTC | CASSPRILDYEQYF
. | TRBJ2-1 | TRBV4-3 | TRBD2 | TGCGCCAGCAGCCAGGCCCCCCCCGGGACTAGCGGGAGTGGGGAGCAGTTCTTC | CASSQAPPGTSGSGEQFF
. | TRBJ2-2 | TRBV4-1 | . | TGCGCCAGCAGCCACGCCAGGAGAAGGGGCGTCAACGGGGAGCTGTTTTTT | CASSHARRRGVNGELFF
. | TRBJ1-4 | TRBV7-8 | . | TGTGCCAGCAGCCCTCTCAGGGGTTATGAAAAACTGTTTTTT | CASSPLRGYEKLFF
. | TRBJ2-7 | TRBV6-1 | . | TGTGCCAGCAGTGAGGACGGCACTCCAACCTACGAGCAGTACTTC | CASSEDGTPTYEQYF
. | TRBJ2-7 | TRBV5-1 | TRBD2 | TGCGCCAGCAGCTTGGGCGGGAGGGCCTACGAGCAGTACTTC | CASSLGGRAYEQYF
once | TRBJ1-1 | TRBV27 | . | TGTGCCAGCAGTTTAGAGGTTTCGTACAGTGAAGCTTTCTTT | CASSLEVSYSEAFF
. | TRBJ2-1 | TRBV5-6 | . | TGTGCCAGCAGCTTGGGAGCGGCCGTCAGCTATGAGCAGTTCTTC | CASSLGAAVSYEQFF
. | TRBJ2-5 | TRBV6-5 | . | TGTGCCAGCAGCTCGGAGCCCTTAATCCAAGAGACCCAGTACTTC | CASSSEPLIQETQYF
. | TRBJ2-4 | TRBV6-1 | . | TGTGCCAGCAGTGACCCTGTAGCCAAAAACATTCAGTACTTC | CASSDPVAKNIQYF
. | TRBJ2-7 | TRBV7-9 | TRBD1 | TGTGCCAGCAGCTTAGGGGACAGGGGGCGGAGTGCGTACGAGCAGTACTTC | CASSLGDRGRSAYEQYF